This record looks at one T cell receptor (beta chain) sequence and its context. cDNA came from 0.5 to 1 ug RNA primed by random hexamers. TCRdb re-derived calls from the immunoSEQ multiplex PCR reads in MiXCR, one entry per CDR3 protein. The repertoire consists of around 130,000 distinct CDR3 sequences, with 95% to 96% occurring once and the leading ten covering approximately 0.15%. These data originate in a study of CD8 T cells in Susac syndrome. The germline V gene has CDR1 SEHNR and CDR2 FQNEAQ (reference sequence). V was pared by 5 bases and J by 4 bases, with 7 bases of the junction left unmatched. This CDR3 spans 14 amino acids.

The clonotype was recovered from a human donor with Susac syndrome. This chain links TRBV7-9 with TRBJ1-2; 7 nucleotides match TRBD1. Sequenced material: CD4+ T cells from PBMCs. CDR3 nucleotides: TGTGCCAGCAGCGCAGGACAGGCAGGCTATGGCTACACCTTC. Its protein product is CASSAGQAGYGYTF.